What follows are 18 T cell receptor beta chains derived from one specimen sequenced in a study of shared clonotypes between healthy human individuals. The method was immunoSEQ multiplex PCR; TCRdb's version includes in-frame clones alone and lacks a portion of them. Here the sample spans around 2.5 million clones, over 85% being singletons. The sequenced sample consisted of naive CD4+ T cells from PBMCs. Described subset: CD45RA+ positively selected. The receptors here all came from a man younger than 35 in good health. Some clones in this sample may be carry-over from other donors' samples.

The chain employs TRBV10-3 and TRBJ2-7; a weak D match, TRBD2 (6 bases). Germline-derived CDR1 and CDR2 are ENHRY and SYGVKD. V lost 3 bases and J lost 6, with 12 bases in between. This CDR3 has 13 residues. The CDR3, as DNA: TGTGCCATCAGTGACCCGGGGGTCGGCGAGCAGTACTTC. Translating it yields CAISDPGVGEQYF.

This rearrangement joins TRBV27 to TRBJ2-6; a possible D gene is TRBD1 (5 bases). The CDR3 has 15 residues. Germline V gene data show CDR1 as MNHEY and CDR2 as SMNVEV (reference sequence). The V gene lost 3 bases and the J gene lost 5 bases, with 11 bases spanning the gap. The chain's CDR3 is CASSLWGIRANVLTF. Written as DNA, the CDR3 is TGTGCCAGCAGTTTGTGGGGCATCCGGGCCAACGTCCTGACTTTC.

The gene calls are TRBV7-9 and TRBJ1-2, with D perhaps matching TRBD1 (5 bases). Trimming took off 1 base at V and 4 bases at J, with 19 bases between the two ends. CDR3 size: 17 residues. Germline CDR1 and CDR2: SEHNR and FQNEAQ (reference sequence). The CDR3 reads CASSLDRLGLPSYGYTF. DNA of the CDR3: TGTGCCAGCAGCTTAGATCGGTTGGGGCTCCCCTCCTATGGCTACACCTTC. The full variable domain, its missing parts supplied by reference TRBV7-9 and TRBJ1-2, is DTGVSQNPRHKITKRGQNVTFRCDPISEHNRLYWYRQTLGQGPEFLTYFQNEAQLEKSRLLSDRFSAERPKGSFSTLEIQRTEQGDSAMYLCASSLDRLGLPSYGYTFGSGTRLTVV.

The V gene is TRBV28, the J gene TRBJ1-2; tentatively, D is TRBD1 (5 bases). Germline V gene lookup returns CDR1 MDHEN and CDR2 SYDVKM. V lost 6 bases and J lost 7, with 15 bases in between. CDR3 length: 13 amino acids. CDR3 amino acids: CASRRRQGGGYTF. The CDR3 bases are TGTGCCAGCAGGCGGCGCCAGGGCGGTGGCTACACCTTC.

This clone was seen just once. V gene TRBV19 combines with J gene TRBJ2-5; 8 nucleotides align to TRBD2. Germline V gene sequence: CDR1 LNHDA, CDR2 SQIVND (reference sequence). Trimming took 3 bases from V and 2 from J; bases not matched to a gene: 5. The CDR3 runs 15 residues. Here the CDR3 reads CASSIQTSGQETQYF. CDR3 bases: TGTGCCAGTAGTATCCAAACTAGCGGACAAGAGACCCAGTACTTC.

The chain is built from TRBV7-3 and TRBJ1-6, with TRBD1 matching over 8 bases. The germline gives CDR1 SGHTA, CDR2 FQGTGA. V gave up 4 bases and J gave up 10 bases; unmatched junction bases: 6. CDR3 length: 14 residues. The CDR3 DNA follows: TGTGCCAGCAGCTGGGGACAGGAGAGATCACCCCTCCACTTT. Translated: CASSWGQERSPLHF.

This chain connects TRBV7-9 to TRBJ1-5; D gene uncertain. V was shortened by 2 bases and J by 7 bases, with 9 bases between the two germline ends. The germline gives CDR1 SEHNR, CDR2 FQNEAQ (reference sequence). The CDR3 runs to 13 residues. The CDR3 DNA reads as TGTGCCAGCAGCTTAAGCCCTCAACAGCCCCAGCATTTT. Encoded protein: CASSLSPQQPQHF.

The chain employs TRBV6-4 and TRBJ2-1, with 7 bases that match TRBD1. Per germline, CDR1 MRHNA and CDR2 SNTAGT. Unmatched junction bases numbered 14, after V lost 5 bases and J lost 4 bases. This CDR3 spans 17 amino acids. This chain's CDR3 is CASSNTRGPGEYNEQFF. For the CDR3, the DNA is TGTGCCAGCAGTAATACGAGGGGGCCAGGGGAATACAATGAGCAGTTCTTC.

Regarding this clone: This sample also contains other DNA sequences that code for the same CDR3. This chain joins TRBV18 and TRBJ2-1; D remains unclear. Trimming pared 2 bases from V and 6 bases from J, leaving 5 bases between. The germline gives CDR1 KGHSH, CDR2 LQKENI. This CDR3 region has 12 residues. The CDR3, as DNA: TGTGCCAGCTCACCAACCTCCAATGAGCAGTTCTTC. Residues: CASSPTSNEQFF.

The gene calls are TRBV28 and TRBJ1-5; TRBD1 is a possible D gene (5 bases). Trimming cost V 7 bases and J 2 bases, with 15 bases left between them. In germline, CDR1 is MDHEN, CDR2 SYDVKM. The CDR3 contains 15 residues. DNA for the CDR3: TGTGCCAGCAACCAAGGAGGGGTCGGCAATCAGCCCCAGCATTTT. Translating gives CASNQGGVGNQPQHF.

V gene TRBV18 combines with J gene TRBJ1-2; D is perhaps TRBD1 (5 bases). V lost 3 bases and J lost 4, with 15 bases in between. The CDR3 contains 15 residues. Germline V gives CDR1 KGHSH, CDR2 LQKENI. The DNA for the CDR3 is TGTGCCAGCTCACCCGGTAGGGGATTAGGCTATGGCTACACCTTC. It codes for CASSPGRGLGYGYTF.

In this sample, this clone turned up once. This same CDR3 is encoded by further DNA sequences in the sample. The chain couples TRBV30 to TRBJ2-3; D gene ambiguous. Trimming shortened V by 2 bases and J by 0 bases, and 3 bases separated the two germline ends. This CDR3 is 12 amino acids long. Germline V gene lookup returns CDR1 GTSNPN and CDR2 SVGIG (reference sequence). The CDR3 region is CAWSPSTDTQYF. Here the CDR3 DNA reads TGTGCCTGGAGTCCTAGCACAGATACGCAGTATTTT.

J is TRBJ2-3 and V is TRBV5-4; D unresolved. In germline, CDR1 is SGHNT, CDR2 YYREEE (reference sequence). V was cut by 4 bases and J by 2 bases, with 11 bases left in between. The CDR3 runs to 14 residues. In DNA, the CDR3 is TGTGCCAGCAGCCTAAACCAGTACACAGATACGCAGTATTTT. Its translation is CASSLNQYTDTQYF. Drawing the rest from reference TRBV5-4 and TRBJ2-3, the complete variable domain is ETGVTQSPTHLIKTRGQQVTLRCSSQSGHNTVSWYQQALGQGPQFIFQYYREEENGRGNFPPRFSGLQFPNYSSELNVNALELDDSALYLCASSLNQYTDTQYFGPGTRLTVL.

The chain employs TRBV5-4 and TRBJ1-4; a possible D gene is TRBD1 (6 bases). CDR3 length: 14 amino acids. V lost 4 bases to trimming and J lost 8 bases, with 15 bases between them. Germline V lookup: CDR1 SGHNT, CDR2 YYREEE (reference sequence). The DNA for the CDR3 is TGTGCCAGCAGCCAGACAGGCGTCGGCGAAAAACTGTTTTTT. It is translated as CASSQTGVGEKLFF.

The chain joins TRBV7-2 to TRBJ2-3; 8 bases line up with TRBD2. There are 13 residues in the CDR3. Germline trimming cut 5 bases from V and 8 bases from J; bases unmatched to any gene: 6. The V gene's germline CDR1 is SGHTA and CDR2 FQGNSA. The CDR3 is CASSTGLGVTQYF. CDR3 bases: TGTGCCAGCAGCACGGGACTAGGCGTTACGCAGTATTTT.

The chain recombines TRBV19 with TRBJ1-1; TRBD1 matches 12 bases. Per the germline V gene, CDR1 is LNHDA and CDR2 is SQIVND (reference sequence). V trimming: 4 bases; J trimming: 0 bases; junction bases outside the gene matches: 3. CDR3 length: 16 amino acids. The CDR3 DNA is TGTGCCAGTAGTACGGGGACAGGGGGCATGAACACTGAAGCTTTCTTT. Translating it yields CASSTGTGGMNTEAFF.

The CDR3 nucleotides read TGTGCCAGCAGCTTGAAGGACAGGGAGGGTGAGGAGCAGTACTTC. As protein: CASSLKDREGEEQYF. V and J are TRBV7-9 and TRBJ2-7, with TRBD1 as a possible D gene (8 bases). The germline gives CDR1 SEHNR, CDR2 FQNEAQ (reference sequence). CDR3 size: 15 residues. The V gene lost 3 bases and the J gene lost 7 bases, with 19 bases spanning the gap.

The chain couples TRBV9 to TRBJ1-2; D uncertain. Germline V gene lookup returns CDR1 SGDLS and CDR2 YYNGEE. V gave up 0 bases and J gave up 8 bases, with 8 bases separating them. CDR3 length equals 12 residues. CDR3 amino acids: CASSVAHGGYTF. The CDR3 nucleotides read TGTGCCAGCAGCGTAGCCCATGGAGGCTACACCTTC.